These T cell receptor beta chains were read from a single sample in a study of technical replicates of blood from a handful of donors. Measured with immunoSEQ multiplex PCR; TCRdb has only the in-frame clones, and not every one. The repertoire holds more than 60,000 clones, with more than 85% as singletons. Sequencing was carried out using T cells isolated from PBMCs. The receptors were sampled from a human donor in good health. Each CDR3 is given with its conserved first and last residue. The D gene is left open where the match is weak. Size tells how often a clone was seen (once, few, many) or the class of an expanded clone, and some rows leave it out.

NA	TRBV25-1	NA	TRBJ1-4	TGTGCCAGCAGTGAACAAGCGACGGGGGAAAAACTGTTTTTT	CASSEQATGEKLFF
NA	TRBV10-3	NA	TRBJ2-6	TGTGCCATCAGACAGGGTATTAACTCTGGGGCCAACGTCCTGACTTTC	CAIRQGINSGANVLTF
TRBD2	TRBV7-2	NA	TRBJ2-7	TGTGCCAGCAGCTACTCCGGGACTAGTGAATACGAGCAGTACTTC	CASSYSGTSEYEQYF
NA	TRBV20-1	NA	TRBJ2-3	TGCAGCGCGTTAACAGATACGCAGTATTTT	CSALTDTQYF
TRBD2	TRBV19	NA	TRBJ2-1	TGTGCCTCGAGCGCGTCTCTAGCGGGCCCCTACAATGAGCAGTTCTTC	CASSASLAGPYNEQFF
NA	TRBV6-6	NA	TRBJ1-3	TGTGCCAGCAGTTCGGGGGACCACTCTGGAAACACCATATATTTT	CASSSGDHSGNTIYF
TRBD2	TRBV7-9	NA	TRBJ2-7	TGTGCCAGCAGCTTAAGCATGAGACTAGCGGGACCGGAGGAGCAGTACTTC	CASSLSMRLAGPEEQYF
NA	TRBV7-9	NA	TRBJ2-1	TGTGCCAGCAGCTTAGCAGCCTTGAGCTCCTACAATGAGCAGTTCTTC	CASSLAALSSYNEQFF
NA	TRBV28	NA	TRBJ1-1	TGTGCCAGCAGGTCACAGAACACTGAAGCTTTCTTT	CASRSQNTEAFF
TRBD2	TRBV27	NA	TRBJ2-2	TGTGCCAGCAGTTTAGTCGGGACTAGCGTCCCCGGGGAGCTGTTTTTT	CASSLVGTSVPGELFF
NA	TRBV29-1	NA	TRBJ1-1	TGCAGCGTCGCATTCAGGGGATTCACTGAAGCTTTCTTT	CSVAFRGFTEAFF
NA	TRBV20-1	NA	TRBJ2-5	TGCAGTGCTAGCGGGTTAGGGAGCCAGTACTTC	CSASGLGSQYF
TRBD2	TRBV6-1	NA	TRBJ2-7	TGTGCCAGCAGAGAAAGGTTTGCGGGGGGTTCCCACGAGCAGTACTTC	CASRERFAGGSHEQYF
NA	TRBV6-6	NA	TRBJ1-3	TGTGCCAGCAGCCGTAATGGAAACACCATATATTTT	CASSRNGNTIYF
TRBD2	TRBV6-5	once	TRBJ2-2	TGTGCCAGCAGTTGGACTAGCGGGGCCGGGGAGCTGTTTTTT	CASSWTSGAGELFF
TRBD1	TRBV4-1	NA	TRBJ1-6	TGCGCCAGCAGCGCTCCCGGGACAGGGGGGTCACCCCTCCACTTT	CASSAPGTGGSPLHF
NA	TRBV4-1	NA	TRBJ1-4	TGCGCCAGCAGCCAAGATGCAGCAACTAATGAAAAACTGTTTTTT	CASSQDAATNEKLFF
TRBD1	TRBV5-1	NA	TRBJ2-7	TGCGCCAGCAGCTGGACAGGGGAGACCGGCGAGCAGTACTTC	CASSWTGETGEQYF
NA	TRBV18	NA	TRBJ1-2	TGTGCCAGCTCACCCGCCGGGAGTTCACAGGTCTATGGCTACACCTTC	CASSPAGSSQVYGYTF
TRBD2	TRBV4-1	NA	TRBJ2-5	TGCGCCAGCAGCCTCGGACTAGCGGGAGTCATCGAAGAGACCCAGTACTTC	CASSLGLAGVIEETQYF
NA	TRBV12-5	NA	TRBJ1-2	TGTGCTAGTGGCCCCGGCCCAAGGGGAACCTATGGCTACACCTTC	CASGPGPRGTYGYTF
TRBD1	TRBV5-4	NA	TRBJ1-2	TGTGCCAGCAGCTTGTCGGGACAGGAGGCTGGCTACACCTTC	CASSLSGQEAGYTF
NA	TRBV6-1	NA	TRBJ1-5	TGTGCCAGCGGTGATAGCGGATATAGCAATCAGCCCCAGCATTTT	CASGDSGYSNQPQHF
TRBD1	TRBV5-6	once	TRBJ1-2	TGTGCCAGCAGCAGCCGAGGACAGGGGATCTATGGCTACACCTTC	CASSSRGQGIYGYTF
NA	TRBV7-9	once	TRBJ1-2	TGTGCCAGCAGCCTCTATCTGCAGGGCTCCTATGGCTACACCTTC	CASSLYLQGSYGYTF
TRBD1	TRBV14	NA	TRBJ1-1	TGTGCCAGCAGCCGACTTAGCAGGGGGCGGGATGAAGCTTTCTTT	CASSRLSRGRDEAFF
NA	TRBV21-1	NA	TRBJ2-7	TGTGCCAGCGGACTCGGCTCCTACGAGCAGTACTTC	CASGLGSYEQYF
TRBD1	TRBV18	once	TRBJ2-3	TGTGCCAGCTCACCACCTACAGGGGGTAAGGCAGATACGCAGTATTTT	CASSPPTGGKADTQYF
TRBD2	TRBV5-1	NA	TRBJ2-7	TGCGCCAGCAGCTTGGCCGGGGGGACTAGCGGGAGCTACGAGCAGTACTTC	CASSLAGGTSGSYEQYF
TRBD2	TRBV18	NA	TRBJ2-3	TGTGCCAGCTCACCGAGACTAGCGGGAGGGCACACAGATACGCAGTATTTT	CASSPRLAGGHTDTQYF